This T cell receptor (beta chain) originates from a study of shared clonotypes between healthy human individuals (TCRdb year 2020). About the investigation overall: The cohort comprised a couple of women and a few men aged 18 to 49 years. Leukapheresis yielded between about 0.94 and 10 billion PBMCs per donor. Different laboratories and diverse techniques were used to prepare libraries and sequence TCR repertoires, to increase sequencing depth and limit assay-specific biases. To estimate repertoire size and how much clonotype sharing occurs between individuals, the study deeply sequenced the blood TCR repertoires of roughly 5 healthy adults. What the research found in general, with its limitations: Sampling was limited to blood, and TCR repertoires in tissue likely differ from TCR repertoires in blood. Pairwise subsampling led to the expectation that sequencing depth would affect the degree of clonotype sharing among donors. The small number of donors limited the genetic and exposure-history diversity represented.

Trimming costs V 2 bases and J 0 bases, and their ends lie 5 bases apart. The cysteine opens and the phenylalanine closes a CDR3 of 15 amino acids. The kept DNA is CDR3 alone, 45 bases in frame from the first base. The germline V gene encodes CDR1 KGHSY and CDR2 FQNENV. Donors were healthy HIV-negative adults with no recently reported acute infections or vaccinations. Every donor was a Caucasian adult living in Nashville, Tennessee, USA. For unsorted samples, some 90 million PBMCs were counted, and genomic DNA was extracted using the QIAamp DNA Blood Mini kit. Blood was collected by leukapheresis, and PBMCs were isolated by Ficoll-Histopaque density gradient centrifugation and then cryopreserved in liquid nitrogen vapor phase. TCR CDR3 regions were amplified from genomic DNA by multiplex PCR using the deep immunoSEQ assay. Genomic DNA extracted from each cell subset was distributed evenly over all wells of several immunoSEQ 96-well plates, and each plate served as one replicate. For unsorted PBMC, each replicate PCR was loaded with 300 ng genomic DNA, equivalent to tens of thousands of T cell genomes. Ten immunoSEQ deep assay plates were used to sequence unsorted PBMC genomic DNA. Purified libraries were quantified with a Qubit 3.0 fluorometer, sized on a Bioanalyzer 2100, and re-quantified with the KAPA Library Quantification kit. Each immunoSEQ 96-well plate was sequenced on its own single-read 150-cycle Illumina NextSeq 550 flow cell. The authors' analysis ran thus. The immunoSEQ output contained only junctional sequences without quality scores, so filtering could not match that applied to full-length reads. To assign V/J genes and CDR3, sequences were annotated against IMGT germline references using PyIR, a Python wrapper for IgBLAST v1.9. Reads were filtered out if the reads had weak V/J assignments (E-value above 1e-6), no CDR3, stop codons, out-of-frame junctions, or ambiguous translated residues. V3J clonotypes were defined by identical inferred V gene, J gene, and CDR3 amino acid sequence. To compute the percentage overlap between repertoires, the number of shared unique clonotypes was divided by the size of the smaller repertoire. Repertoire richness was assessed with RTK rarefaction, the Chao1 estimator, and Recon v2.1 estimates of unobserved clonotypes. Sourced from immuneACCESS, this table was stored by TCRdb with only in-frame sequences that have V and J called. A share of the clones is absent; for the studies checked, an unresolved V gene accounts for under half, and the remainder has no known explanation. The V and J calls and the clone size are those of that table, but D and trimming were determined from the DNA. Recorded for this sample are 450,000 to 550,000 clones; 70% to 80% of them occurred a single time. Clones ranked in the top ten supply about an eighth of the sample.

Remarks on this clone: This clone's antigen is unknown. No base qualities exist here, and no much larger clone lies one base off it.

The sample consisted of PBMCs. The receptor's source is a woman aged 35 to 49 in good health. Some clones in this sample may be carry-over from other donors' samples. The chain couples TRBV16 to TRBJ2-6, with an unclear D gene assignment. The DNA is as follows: TGTGCCAGCAGCCAACAGAGCTCTGGGGCCAACGTCCTGACTTTC. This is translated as CASSQQSSGANVLTF. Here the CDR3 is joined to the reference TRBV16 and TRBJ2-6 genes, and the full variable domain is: GEEVAQTPKHLVRGEGQKAKLYCAPIKGHSYVFWYQQVLKNEFKFLISFQNENVFDETGMPKERFSAKCLPNSPCSLEIQATKLEDSAVYFCASSQQSSGANVLTFGAGSRLTVL.